The 16 T cell receptor beta chains reported below all come from one sample, sequenced in a study of blood T cell repertoires in COVID-19 (dated by TCRdb to 2020 to 2022). The library was obtained by the immunoSEQ multiplex PCR assay. The table comes from immuneACCESS by way of TCRdb, which keeps in-frame sequences with V and J called. Part of the clones is missing from these tables; in studies checked, under half for an unresolved V gene and the rest for unknown reasons. Recorded for this sample are about 100,000 clones; approximately 88% of them occurred a single time. The ten largest clones add up to around a quarter of the sample. Sequenced sample: peripheral blood. The receptors shown here come from a man in his sixties with acute or convalescent COVID-19.

V usage is TRBV27 and J usage is TRBJ2-2; no definite D call. V shed 2 bases and J shed 0 bases, with 4 bases lying between them. The CDR3 has 14 residues. CDR1 is MNHEY and CDR2 is SMNVEV in the germline V gene (reference sequence). The CDR3 region has the DNA TGTGCCAGCAGTTTAATAGCGAACACCGGGGAGCTGTTTTTT. It is translated as CASSLIANTGELFF.

The CDR3 DNA reads as TGTGCCAGCAGCTTACCAGAAAACTATGGCTACACCTTC. It encodes CASSLPENYGYTF. The gene calls are TRBV7-9 and TRBJ1-2; D is undetermined. Germline V lookup: CDR1 SEHNR, CDR2 FQNEAQ (reference sequence). Trimming removed 2 bases from V and 2 bases from J, with 6 bases in between. The CDR3 runs 13 residues.

The chain combines TRBV29-1 with TRBJ2-7, with D possibly being TRBD2 (5 bases). Germline V lookup: CDR1 SQVTM, CDR2 ANQGSEA. This CDR3 comprises 12 residues. Trimming took off 7 bases at V and 7 bases at J, with 17 bases between the two ends. Written as DNA, the CDR3 is TGCAGCGGGGAAGGGAATCCGGGAGAGCAGTACTTC. Translation: CSGEGNPGEQYF.

This sequence joins TRBV5-1 and TRBJ1-1; possibly TRBD1 for D (5 bases). Per the germline V gene, CDR1 is SGHRS and CDR2 is YFSETQ. The V gene lost 6 bases and the J gene lost 7 bases, with 16 bases spanning the gap. This CDR3 comprises 13 residues. CDR3 protein: CASTTTPGNEAFF. As DNA, the CDR3 is TGCGCCAGCACCACGACACCAGGGAATGAAGCTTTCTTT. Full variable domain (outside the CDR3, taken from reference TRBV5-1 and TRBJ1-1): KAGVTQTPRYLIKTRGQQVTLSCSPISGHRSVSWYQQTPGQGLQFLFEYFSETQRNKGNFPGRFSGRQFSNSRSEMNVSTLELGDSALYLCASTTTPGNEAFFGQGTRLTVV.

The rearrangement links TRBV29-1 to TRBJ1-1; 10 bases map to TRBD1. The V and J ends lost 3 bases and 6 bases, in that order; junction bases with no gene match: 4. Germline CDR1 and CDR2: SQVTM and ANQGSEA. The CDR3 covers 13 residues. The CDR3: CSVDKGQGSEAFF. CDR3 nucleotides: TGCAGCGTTGACAAGGGACAGGGGTCTGAAGCTTTCTTT.

The chain couples TRBV3-1 (or the pseudogene TRBV3-2) to TRBJ1-1; D is ambiguous. There are 14 residues in the CDR3. Germline V lookup: CDR1 LGHDT, CDR2 YNNKEL (reference sequence). V shed 4 bases and J shed 1 base, with 10 bases lying between them. Here the CDR3 reads CASSPGNRNTEAFF. As DNA, the CDR3 is TGTGCCAGCAGCCCCGGCAACAGGAACACTGAAGCTTTCTTT.

The DNA for the CDR3 is TGTGCCAGCAGGTACCGACTAGCCTCCTACAATGAGCAGTTCTTC. Its translation: CASRYRLASYNEQFF. This chain joins TRBV2 and TRBJ2-1; 7 nucleotides match TRBD2. The ends lost 6 bases at V and 0 bases at J; junction bases unmatched: 5. CDR1 and CDR2 (germline): SNHLY, FYNNEI. The CDR3 sequence is 15 residues long.

As regards this clone: Other DNA sequences in this specimen translate into the identical CDR3. The chain uses TRBV2 and TRBJ2-3; 9 bases are shared with TRBD1. The germline V gene has CDR1 SNHLY and CDR2 FYNNEI. There are 15 residues in the CDR3. J lost 3 bases, V lost 3 bases, and 4 bases had no gene match. The CDR3 DNA sequence: TGTGCCAGCAGTGACCGAGACAGGGGGACAGATACGCAGTATTTT. Translation: CASSDRDRGTDTQYF. The whole variable domain, filled in from reference TRBV2 and TRBJ2-3, reads EPEVTQTPSHQVTQMGQEVILRCVPISNHLYFYWYRQILGQKVEFLVSFYNNEISEKSEIFDDQFSVERPDGSNFTLKIRSTKLEDSAMYFCASSDRDRGTDTQYFGPGTRLTVL.

The V call is TRBV28, the J call TRBJ2-7; 10 bases align to TRBD1. Germline V gives CDR1 MDHEN, CDR2 SYDVKM. The CDR3 extends over 17 amino acids. V gave up 5 bases and J gave up 4 bases; unmatched junction bases: 14. The CDR3 loop is CASSPERGGQGMYEQYF. The CDR3 nucleotides are TGTGCCAGCAGTCCCGAGAGGGGGGGACAGGGGATGTACGAGCAGTACTTC.

This clone is a singleton in its sample. V and J are TRBV11-3 and TRBJ2-5; 7 bases are shared with TRBD2. The CDR3 is 14 residues long. CDR1 and CDR2 from the germline V gene are SGHNT and YENEEA. The V gene end was trimmed by 5 bases and the J gene end by 5 bases; junction bases not matched to a gene: 8. The CDR3 region has the DNA TGTGCCAGCAGCACCCAGACTAGCAGGGAGACCCAGTACTTC. It encodes CASSTQTSRETQYF.

The chain joins TRBV2 to TRBJ1-5; no clear D. Trimming cost V 4 bases and J 1 base, with 2 bases left between them. In germline, CDR1 is SNHLY, CDR2 FYNNEI. The CDR3 spans 12 residues. Here the CDR3 reads CASSASNQPQHF. For the CDR3, the DNA is TGTGCCAGCAGTGCGAGCAATCAGCCCCAGCATTTT.

Points on this clone: Other DNA variants within this sample encode the same CDR3. This rearrangement joins TRBV18 to TRBJ1-4, with TRBD1 identical over 8 bases. J lost 3 bases, V lost 6 bases, and 6 bases had no gene match. The CDR3 is 15 residues long. Germline CDR1 KGHSH, CDR2 LQKENI. CDR3 bases: TGTGCCAGCTCTCCGGACAGGGACTCTAATGAAAAACTGTTTTTT. Encoded protein: CASSPDRDSNEKLFF.

This CDR3 reads CASSFGQDNEKLFF. CDR3 bases: TGTGCCAGCAGCTTCGGACAGGATAATGAAAAACTGTTTTTT. The genes are TRBV7-8 and TRBJ1-4; TRBD1 aligns across 7 bases. This CDR3 has 14 amino acids. Per germline, CDR1 SGHVS and CDR2 FQNEAQ. V shed 3 bases, J shed 4 bases, and the junction held 2 bases outside the gene matches.

The V gene is TRBV30, the J gene TRBJ2-5, with 10 bases that match TRBD2. CDR3 size: 14 residues. In germline, CDR1 is GTSNPN, CDR2 SVGIG (reference sequence). Trimming removed 5 bases from V and 3 bases from J; junction bases left unmatched: 6. CDR3 region: CAWGIGLAEETQYF. In DNA, the CDR3 is TGTGCCTGGGGAATCGGACTAGCGGAAGAGACCCAGTACTTC.

This clone was seen only a few times. V gene TRBV7-2 combines with J gene TRBJ1-1; TRBD1 matches 10 bases. The CDR3 consists of 12 residues. J lost 10 bases, V lost 5 bases, and 4 bases had no gene match. The germline V gene has CDR1 SGHTA and CDR2 FQGNSA. This CDR3 reads CASSQGTGVAFF. DNA for the CDR3: TGTGCCAGCAGCCAGGGGACAGGGGTAGCTTTCTTT.

CDR3 bases: TGTGCCAGCAGTTTACCCCTGGGACAGGGGTACACCGGGGAGCTGTTTTTT. It codes for CASSLPLGQGYTGELFF. This chain joins TRBV28 and TRBJ2-2, with 10 bases matching TRBD1. Unmatched junction bases numbered 6, after V lost 2 bases and J lost 3 bases. The CDR3 has 17 residues. Germline-derived CDR1 and CDR2 are MDHEN and SYDVKM.